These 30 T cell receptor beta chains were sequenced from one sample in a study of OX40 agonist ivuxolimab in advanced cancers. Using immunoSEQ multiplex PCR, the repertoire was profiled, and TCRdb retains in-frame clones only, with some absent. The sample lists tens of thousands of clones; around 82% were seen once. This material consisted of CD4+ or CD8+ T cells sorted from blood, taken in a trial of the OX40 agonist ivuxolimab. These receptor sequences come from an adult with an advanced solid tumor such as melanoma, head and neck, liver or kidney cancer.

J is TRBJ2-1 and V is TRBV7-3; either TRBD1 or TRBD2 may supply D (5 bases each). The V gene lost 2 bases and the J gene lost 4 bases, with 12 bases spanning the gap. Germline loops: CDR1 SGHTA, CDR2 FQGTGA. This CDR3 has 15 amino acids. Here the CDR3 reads CASSLGGPPYNEQFF. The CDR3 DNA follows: TGTGCCAGCAGCTTAGGGGGACCTCCGTACAATGAGCAGTTCTTC.

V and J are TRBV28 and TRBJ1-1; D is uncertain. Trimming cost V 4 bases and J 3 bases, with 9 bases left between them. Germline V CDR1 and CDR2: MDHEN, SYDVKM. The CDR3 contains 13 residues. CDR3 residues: CASSSRSYTEAFF. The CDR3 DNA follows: TGTGCCAGCAGTTCAAGGAGCTACACTGAAGCTTTCTTT. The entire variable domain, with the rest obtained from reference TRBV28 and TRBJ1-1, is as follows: DVKVTQSSRYLVKRTGEKVFLECVQDMDHENMFWYRQDPGLGLRLIYFSYDVKMKEKGDIPEGYSVSREKKERFSLILESASTNQTSMYLCASSSRSYTEAFFGQGTRLTVV.

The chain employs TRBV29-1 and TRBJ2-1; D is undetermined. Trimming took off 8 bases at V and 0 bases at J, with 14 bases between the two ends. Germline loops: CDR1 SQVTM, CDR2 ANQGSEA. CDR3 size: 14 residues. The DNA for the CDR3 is TGCAGCTGCTCCCGGCCGAGCTCCTACAATGAGCAGTTCTTC. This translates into CSCSRPSSYNEQFF.

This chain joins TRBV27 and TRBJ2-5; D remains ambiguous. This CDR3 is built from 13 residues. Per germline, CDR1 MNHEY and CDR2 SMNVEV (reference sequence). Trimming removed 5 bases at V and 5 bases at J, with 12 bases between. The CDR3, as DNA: TGTGCCAGCAGTCCCCGGTACGGGGAGACCCAGTACTTC. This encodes CASSPRYGETQYF.

CDR3 residues: CASSGGLAKYEQYF. CDR3 coding DNA: TGTGCCAGTAGCGGAGGACTAGCGAAATACGAGCAGTACTTC. The chain employs TRBV19 and TRBJ2-7; 9 bases map to TRBD2. J gave up 4 bases and V 6 bases, and 7 bases lay outside the gene matches. The CDR3 is 14 residues long. The germline gives CDR1 LNHDA, CDR2 SQIVND (reference sequence).

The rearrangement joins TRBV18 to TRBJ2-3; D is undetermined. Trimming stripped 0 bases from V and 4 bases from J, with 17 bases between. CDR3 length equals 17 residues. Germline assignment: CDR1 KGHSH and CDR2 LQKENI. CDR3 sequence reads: CASSPPPPFGVADTQYF. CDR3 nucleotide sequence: TGTGCCAGCTCACCACCCCCTCCGTTTGGGGTGGCAGATACGCAGTATTTT.

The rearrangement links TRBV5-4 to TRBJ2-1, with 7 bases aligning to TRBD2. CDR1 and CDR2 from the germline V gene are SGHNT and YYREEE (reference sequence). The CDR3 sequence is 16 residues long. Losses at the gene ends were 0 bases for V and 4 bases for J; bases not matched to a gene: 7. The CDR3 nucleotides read TGTGCCAGCAGCTTGGATGGGGGGGGAGGGTACAATGAGCAGTTCTTC. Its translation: CASSLDGGGGYNEQFF. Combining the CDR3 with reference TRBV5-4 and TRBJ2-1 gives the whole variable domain ETGVTQSPTHLIKTRGQQVTLRCSSQSGHNTVSWYQQALGQGPQFIFQYYREEENGRGNFPPRFSGLQFPNYSSELNVNALELDDSALYLCASSLDGGGGYNEQFFGPGTRLTVL.

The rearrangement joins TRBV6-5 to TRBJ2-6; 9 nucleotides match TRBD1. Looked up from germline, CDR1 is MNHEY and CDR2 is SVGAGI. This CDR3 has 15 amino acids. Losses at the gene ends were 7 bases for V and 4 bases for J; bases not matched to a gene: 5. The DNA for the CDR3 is TGTGCCAGCACCCGGGACAGGGCCGGGGCCAACGTCCTGACTTTC. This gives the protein CASTRDRAGANVLTF.

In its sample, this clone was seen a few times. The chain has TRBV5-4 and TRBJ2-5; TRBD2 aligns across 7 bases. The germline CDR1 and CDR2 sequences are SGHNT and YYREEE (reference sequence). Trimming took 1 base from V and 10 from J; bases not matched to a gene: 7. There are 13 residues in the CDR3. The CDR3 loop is CASSLPGLTFQYF. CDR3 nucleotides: TGTGCCAGCAGCTTGCCGGGACTAACCTTCCAGTACTTC.

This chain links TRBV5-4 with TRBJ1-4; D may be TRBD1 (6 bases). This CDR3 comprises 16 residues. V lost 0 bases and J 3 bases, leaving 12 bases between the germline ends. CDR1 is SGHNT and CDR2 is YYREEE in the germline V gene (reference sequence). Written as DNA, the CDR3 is TGTGCCAGCAGCTTGGAAGGGGGAATGTCTAATGAAAAACTGTTTTTT. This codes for CASSLEGGMSNEKLFF.

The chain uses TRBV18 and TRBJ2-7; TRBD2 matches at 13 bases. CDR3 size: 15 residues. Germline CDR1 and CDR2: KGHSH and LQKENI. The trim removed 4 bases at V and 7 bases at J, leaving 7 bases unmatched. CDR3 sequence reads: CASSRGLAGDQEQYF. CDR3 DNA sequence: TGTGCCAGCTCACGAGGACTAGCGGGAGATCAAGAGCAGTACTTC.

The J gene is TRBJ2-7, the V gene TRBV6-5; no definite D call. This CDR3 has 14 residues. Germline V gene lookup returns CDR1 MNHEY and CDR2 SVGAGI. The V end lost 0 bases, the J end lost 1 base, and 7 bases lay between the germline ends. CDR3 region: CASSYSRASYEQYF. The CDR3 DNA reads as TGTGCCAGCAGTTACTCTCGGGCGTCCTACGAGCAGTACTTC.

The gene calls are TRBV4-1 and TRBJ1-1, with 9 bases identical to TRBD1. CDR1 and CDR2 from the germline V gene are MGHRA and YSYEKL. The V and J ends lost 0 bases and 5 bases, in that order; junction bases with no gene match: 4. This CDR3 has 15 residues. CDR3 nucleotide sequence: TGCGCCAGCAGCCAAGATAACAGGGGGCAAACTGAAGCTTTCTTT. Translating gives CASSQDNRGQTEAFF.

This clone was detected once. The CDR3: CASSTGSEQYF. CDR3 in DNA: TGTGCCAGCAGTACAGGCTCCGAGCAGTACTTC. The chain recombines TRBV6-5 with TRBJ2-7; D perhaps matches TRBD1 (5 bases). This CDR3 comprises 11 residues. CDR1 is MNHEY, CDR2 SVGAGI, per germline. Trimming removed 5 bases at V and 6 bases at J, with 8 bases between.

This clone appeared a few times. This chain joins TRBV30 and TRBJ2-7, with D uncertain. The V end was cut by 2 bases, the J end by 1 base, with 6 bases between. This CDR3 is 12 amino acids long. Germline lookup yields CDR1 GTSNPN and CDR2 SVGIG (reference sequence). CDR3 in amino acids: CAWSSWSYEQYF. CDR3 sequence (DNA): TGTGCCTGGAGTAGCTGGTCCTACGAGCAGTACTTC. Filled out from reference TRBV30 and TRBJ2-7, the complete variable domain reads SQTIHQWPATLVQPVGSPLSLECTVEGTSNPNLYWYRQAAGRGLQLLFYSVGIGQISSEVPQNLSASRPQDRQFILSSKKLLLSDSGFYLCAWSSWSYEQYFGPGTRLTVT.

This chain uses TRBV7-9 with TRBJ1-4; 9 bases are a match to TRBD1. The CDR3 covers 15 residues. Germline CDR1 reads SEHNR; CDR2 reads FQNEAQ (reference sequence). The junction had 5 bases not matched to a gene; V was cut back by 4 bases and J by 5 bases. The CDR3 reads CASSSTGQGNEKLFF. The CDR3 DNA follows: TGTGCCAGCAGCTCCACGGGACAGGGAAATGAAAAACTGTTTTTT.

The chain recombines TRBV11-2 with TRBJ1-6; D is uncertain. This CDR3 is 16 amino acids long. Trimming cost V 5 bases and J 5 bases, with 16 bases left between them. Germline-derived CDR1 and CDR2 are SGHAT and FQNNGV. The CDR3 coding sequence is TGTGCCAGCAGCCCTATAGCCCGGGCAAATAATTCACCCCTCCACTTT. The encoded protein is CASSPIARANNSPLHF.

The CDR3 nucleotides read TGTGCCAGCAGGACTAGCGGGAGAGGGTGGGCAAATGGCTTCTACGAGCAGTACTTC. It specifies CASRTSGRGWANGFYEQYF. The genes are TRBV28 and TRBJ2-7, with 12 bases aligning to TRBD2. V trimming: 6 bases; J trimming: 3 bases; junction bases outside the gene matches: 18. CDR1 and CDR2 from the germline V gene are MDHEN and SYDVKM. The CDR3 is made up of 19 amino acids. Together with reference TRBV28 and TRBJ2-7, the CDR3 gives the full variable domain: DVKVTQSSRYLVKRTGEKVFLECVQDMDHENMFWYRQDPGLGLRLIYFSYDVKMKEKGDIPEGYSVSREKKERFSLILESASTNQTSMYLCASRTSGRGWANGFYEQYFGPGTRLTVT.

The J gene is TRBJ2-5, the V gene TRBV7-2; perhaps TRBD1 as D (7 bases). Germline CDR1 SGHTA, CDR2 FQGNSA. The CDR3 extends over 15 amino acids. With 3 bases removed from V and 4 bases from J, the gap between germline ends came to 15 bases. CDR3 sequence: CASSFQRGRGETQYF. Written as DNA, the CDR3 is TGTGCCAGCAGCTTTCAAAGGGGGCGGGGAGAGACCCAGTACTTC.

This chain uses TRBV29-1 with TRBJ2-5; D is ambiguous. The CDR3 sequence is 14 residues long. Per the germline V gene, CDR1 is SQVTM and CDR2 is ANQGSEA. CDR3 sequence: CSSKGQVLTETQYF. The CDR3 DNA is TGCAGTTCCAAAGGGCAGGTCCTGACAGAGACCCAGTACTTC. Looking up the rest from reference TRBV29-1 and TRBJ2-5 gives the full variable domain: SAVISQKPSRDICQRGTSLTIQCQVDSQVTMMFWYRQQPGQSLTLIATANQGSEATYESGFVIDKFPISRPNLTFSTLTVSNMSPEDSSIYLCSSKGQVLTETQYFGPGTRLLVL.

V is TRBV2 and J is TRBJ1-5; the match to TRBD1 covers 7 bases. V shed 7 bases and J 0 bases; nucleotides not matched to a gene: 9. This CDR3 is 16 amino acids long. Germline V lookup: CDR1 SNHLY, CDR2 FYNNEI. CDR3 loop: CASTDRTLLSNQPQHF. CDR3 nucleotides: TGTGCCAGCACGGACAGGACGCTACTTAGCAATCAGCCCCAGCATTTT.

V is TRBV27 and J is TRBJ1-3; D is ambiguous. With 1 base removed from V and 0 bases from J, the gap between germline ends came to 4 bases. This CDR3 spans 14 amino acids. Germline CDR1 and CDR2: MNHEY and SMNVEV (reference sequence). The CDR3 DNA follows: TGTGCCAGCAGTTTATACGGCTCTGGAAACACCATATATTTT. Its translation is CASSLYGSGNTIYF.

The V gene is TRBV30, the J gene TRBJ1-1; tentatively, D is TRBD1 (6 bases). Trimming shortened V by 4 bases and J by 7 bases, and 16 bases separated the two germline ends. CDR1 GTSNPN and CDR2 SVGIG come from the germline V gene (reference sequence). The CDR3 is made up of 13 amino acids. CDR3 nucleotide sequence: TGTGCCTGGATTGGCACAGGGATGCTTGAAGCTTTCTTT. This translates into CAWIGTGMLEAFF.

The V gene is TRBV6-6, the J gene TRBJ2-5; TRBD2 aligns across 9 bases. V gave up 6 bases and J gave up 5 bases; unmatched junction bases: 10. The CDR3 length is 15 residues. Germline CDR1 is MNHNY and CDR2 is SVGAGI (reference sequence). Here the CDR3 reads CASRDPGLAAETQYF. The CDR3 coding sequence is TGTGCCAGCAGAGACCCGGGACTAGCAGCCGAGACCCAGTACTTC.

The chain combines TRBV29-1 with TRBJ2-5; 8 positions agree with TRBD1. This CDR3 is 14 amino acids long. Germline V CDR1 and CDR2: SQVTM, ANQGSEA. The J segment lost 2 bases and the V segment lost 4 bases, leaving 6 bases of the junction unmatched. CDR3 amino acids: CSVGGGQAQETQYF. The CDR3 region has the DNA TGCAGCGTTGGAGGGGGACAGGCTCAAGAGACCCAGTACTTC. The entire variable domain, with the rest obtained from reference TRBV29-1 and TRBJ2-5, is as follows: SAVISQKPSRDICQRGTSLTIQCQVDSQVTMMFWYRQQPGQSLTLIATANQGSEATYESGFVIDKFPISRPNLTFSTLTVSNMSPEDSSIYLCSVGGGQAQETQYFGPGTRLLVL.

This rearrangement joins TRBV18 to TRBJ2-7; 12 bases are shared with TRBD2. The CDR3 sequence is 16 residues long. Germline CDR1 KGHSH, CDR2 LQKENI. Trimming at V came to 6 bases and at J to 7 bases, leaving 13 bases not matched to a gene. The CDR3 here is CASSPGTSGPRGEQYF. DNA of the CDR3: TGTGCCAGCTCCCCCGGGACTAGCGGGCCTCGGGGGGAGCAGTACTTC. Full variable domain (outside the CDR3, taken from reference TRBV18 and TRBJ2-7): NAGVMQNPRHLVRRRGQEARLRCSPMKGHSHVYWYRQLPEEGLKFMVYLQKENIIDESGMPKERFSAEFPKEGPSILRIQQVVRGDSAAYFCASSPGTSGPRGEQYFGPGTRLTVT.

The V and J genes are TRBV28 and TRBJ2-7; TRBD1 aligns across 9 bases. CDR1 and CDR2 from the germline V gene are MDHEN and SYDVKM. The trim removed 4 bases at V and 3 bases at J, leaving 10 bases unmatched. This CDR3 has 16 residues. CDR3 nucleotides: TGTGCCAGCAGTTCACCCCCCGGGACAGGGAACTACGAGCAGTACTTC. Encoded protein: CASSSPPGTGNYEQYF.

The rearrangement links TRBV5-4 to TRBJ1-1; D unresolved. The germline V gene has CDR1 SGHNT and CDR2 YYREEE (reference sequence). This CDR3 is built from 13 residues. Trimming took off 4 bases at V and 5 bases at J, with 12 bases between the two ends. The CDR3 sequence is CASSILDGTEAFF. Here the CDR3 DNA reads TGTGCCAGCAGCATATTGGACGGGACTGAAGCTTTCTTT. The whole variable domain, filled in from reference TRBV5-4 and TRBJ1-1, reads ETGVTQSPTHLIKTRGQQVTLRCSSQSGHNTVSWYQQALGQGPQFIFQYYREEENGRGNFPPRFSGLQFPNYSSELNVNALELDDSALYLCASSILDGTEAFFGQGTRLTVV.

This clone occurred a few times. The CDR3 is CASSEVGTGNYGYTF. As DNA, the CDR3 is TGTGCCAGCAGTGAAGTCGGGACAGGGAACTATGGCTACACCTTC. The chain recombines TRBV6-1 with TRBJ1-2; 9 nucleotides align to TRBD1. This CDR3 region has 15 residues. CDR1 is MNHNS and CDR2 is SASEGT in the germline V gene. Unmatched junction bases numbered 2, after V lost 1 base and J lost 2 bases.

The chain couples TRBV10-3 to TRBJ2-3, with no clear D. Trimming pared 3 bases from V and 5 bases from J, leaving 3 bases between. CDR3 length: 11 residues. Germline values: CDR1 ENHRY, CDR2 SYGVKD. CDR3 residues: CAISEKDTQYF. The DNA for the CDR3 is TGTGCCATCAGTGAAAAAGATACGCAGTATTTT.